The entry that follows covers one T cell receptor beta chain sequence. Antigen specificity is unknown. The record originates from a study of human T cells and chemical hapten exposure. Study-level information: Patients, predominantly female, presented with alopecia areata, totalis or universalis.

The time point denotes: patch test 1, 2 weeks after DPC sensitization. Treatment defined: therapeutic diphenylcyclopropenone sensitization with weekly scalp DPC. Non-pregnant alopecia patients aged 18 to 70, suitable for DPC therapy. In germline, CDR1 is SGHVS, CDR2 FNYEAQ. There are 14 residues in the CDR3. V lost 5 bases, J lost 3 bases, and 10 bases lay in between. In TCRdb, the RACE reads were re-called with MiXCR into one record per CDR3 protein. The profile shows just over 80,000 distinct CDR3 sequences, roughly 10% of them singletons. Study-wide points: Each of the donors had alopecia, so their immune responses may not resemble those of healthy people.

This chain connects TRBV7-6 to TRBJ1-4; no reliable D call. This sequence originates from a woman aged 50 to 60 with alopecia areata. Some clones in this sample may be carry-over from other donors' samples. The sample here was whole blood, taken in connection with sensitization to the hapten diphenylcyclopropenone (DPC). The CDR3 protein is CASSHDTSNEKLFF. DNA for the CDR3: TGTGCCAGCAGCCATGACACCTCTAATGAAAAACTGTTTTTT.